What follows describes a single T cell receptor beta chain. This clonotype was counted only a few times. Its antigen specificity is not known. It has no much larger one-base neighbor in the sample; base qualities were not kept. The germline V gene gives CDR1 as MNHEY and CDR2 as SVGEGT. V is shortened by 7 bases, J by 4 bases, and the region joining them spans 16 bases. Inclusive of the bounding cysteine and phenylalanine, the CDR3 is 14 residues long. The sequence is cut down to CDR3 DNA, 42 bases in frame from base 1. The method behind the library was RACE. Instrument on record: NextSeq 500. During library preparation, unique molecular identifiers were attached to individual cDNA molecules so that TCRs could be counted in a quantitative, reproducible way. Each blood RNA sample was used to sequence both TCR alpha and TCR beta chains. In the source study's methods: Samples had a median of around 92,000 TCRs, with a range from roughly 23,224 to 700,000. V, J and CDR3 annotation of the TCR reads was carried out using the Decombinator software suite. For the PS versus PT1 abundance plots, all samples were subsampled to the same number of TCRs (28,000). TCRs were defined as expanded if absent before sensitization and observed at least eight times at the 2-week time point. The raw public data were reprocessed by TCRdb itself: fastp quality trimming at Q25, MiXCR clonotype calling, in-frame beta chains only. Identical CDR3 proteins give one entry, which carries the most common genes and DNA. Here the V and J calls rest on TCRdb's processing, not on the authors' analysis. The sample records some 350,000 distinct CDR3 sequences, 6% to 7% of which are singletons. Over 5.5% of the sample lies in the top ten.

The data belong to a study of human T cells and chemical hapten exposure listed by TCRdb under 2021. The study in broad terms: For sensitization, 2% DPC in acetone was applied to an approximately 2 cm by approximately 2 cm area of upper inner arm skin. Alopecia areata with under or over 50% scalp involvement, alopecia totalis and alopecia universalis were represented in the patient cohort, which was mostly female. Libraries were pooled for sequencing, and per-sample TCR yields varied mainly because of small differences in library volumes within the pool. Blood samples were taken from patients before sensitization (week 0) and at 2, 6 and about 24 weeks after DPC sensitization. Around 29 alopecia patients provided blood for TCR sequencing at one to four time points (pre-sensitization, 2, 6 and 24 weeks). This study followed changes in the peripheral blood TCR repertoire in vivo during primary and secondary sensitization of alopecia patients to the hapten diphenylcyclopropenone (DPC). Throughout the study period of 20 to 25 weeks, patients also received therapeutic DPC doses to the scalp every week. Patch tests used Finn chambers with 0.01% DPC on the upper back, scored after 6 days by International Contact Dermatitis Research Group standards.

What the time point label conveys for this sample: patch test 2, 6 weeks after DPC sensitization. Sample treatment or condition, as interpreted from the label and publication: therapeutic diphenylcyclopropenone sensitization with weekly scalp DPC. At each patch-test visit, blood was drawn before the patch test was applied. To be eligible, patients had to be aged 18 to 70, diagnosed with alopecia and judged suitable for DPC therapy, while pregnant patients were excluded. Total RNA was extracted from unfractionated whole blood that had been collected in Tempus Blood RNA tubes. Here is what the overall study found, with its caveats: A positive correlation was found between the number of PT1 expanded TCRs and patch test score, with significance reached at thresholds 8, 16 and 32 but not 4. Compared with pre-sensitization or healthy control sets, expanded TCRs formed significantly more large CDR3 similarity clusters, which is consistent with antigen-driven responses. Because every patient had alopecia, a presumed autoimmune disease, the patients' immune response might differ from that of healthy individuals. DPC sensitization did not change the number of TCRs with a frequency above 1 in 1000, and there was no evidence of changes in global repertoire structure. After repeated subsampling, changes were observed in the strength of the expansion versus patch-test correlation and in the threshold at which the correlation became significant.

The sequence was collected from a woman between 18 and 30 years old with alopecia areata. Some clones in this sample may be carry-over from other donors' samples. Material: whole blood, obtained in connection with sensitization to the hapten diphenylcyclopropenone (DPC). The V gene is TRBV6-2 or TRBV6-3 and the J gene is TRBJ1-1, with the identity of the D gene unclear. This receptor carries the CDR3 CASTQLYGPTEAFF. The bases are TGTGCCAGCACACAATTGTACGGTCCCACTGAAGCTTTCTTT.